These T cell receptor beta chains were read from a single sample in a study of blood T cell repertoires in COVID-19. The table came from immunoSEQ multiplex PCR; TCRdb's copy has only in-frame clones and leaves some out. The sample has roughly 240,000 clones; about 79% are singletons. What was sequenced was peripheral blood. All receptors derive from a man aged 40-50 years who had recovered from COVID-19. Each CDR3 is given with its conserved first and last residue. The D gene is left open where the match is weak.

d_call j_call v_call cdr3_aa
TRBD1 TRBJ2-2 TRBV27 CASSVFGSTLGQGSTGELFF
TRBD2 TRBJ2-3 TRBV5-1 CASSDSGGETDTQYF
. TRBJ2-3 TRBV6-1 CASSEARDTQYF
. TRBJ2-1 TRBV3-1/TRBV3-2 CASSQDSGLSSYNEQFF
TRBD1 TRBJ1-3 TRBV6-6 CATRQGSGNTIYF
TRBD1 TRBJ2-5 TRBV18 CASTRDRGETQYF
TRBD1 TRBJ1-2 TRBV7-2 CASSPGQGANNYGYTF
TRBD1 TRBJ1-1 TRBV5-5 CASSPTGGPLMNTEAFF
. TRBJ2-5 TRBV24-1 CATSDRSGGETQYF
. TRBJ1-1 TRBV5-4 CASSLGRGNTEAFF
TRBD1 TRBJ1-4 TRBV3-1/TRBV3-2 CASSQEGTGAAGEKLFF
TRBD1 TRBJ2-4 TRBV7-2 CASSSSRGRDIQYF
TRBD1 TRBJ2-5 TRBV4-3 CASSQQPGGAGGTQYF
TRBD2 TRBJ2-7 TRBV30 CAWRRGTYEQYF
. TRBJ1-2 TRBV29-1 CSVSSGNYGYTF
TRBD1 TRBJ1-1 TRBV7-9 CASSHWDRDVAFF
. TRBJ2-7 TRBV5-1 CASSLDRVYHEQYF
. TRBJ1-5 TRBV30 CAASGGGLGNQPQHF
. TRBJ2-7 TRBV9 CASSAQVGGYEQYF
. TRBJ2-1 TRBV5-6 CASSLDRGGVQFF
TRBD2 TRBJ2-5 TRBV24-1 CATSEGGREPTQYF
TRBD1 TRBJ2-7 TRBV7-6 CASSPNRDRGQVNDYEQYF
TRBD2 TRBJ2-1 TRBV7-2 CASSQGLAKNEQFF
TRBD2 TRBJ2-1 TRBV5-4 CASSSVTSGGPSSYNEQFF
TRBD1 TRBJ2-2 TRBV6-4 CASSETGGGTGELFF
. TRBJ2-4 TRBV21-1 CASSKADGGRDRRAKNIQYF
. TRBJ1-5 TRBV6-5 CASRSSYSNQPQHF
. TRBJ1-1 TRBV12-3/TRBV12-4 CASSPRGGTAFF
. TRBJ1-2 TRBV6-6 CASNQSPGQALYGYTF
. TRBJ2-1 TRBV15 CATSRRGSREQFF
TRBD1 TRBJ1-2 TRBV12-3/TRBV12-4 CASSKTGGGGYTF